Listed below are T cell receptor beta chains from one sample, sequenced in a study of cytomegalovirus exposure and HLA in healthy donors. Generated by immunoSEQ multiplex PCR, the TCRdb table keeps only in-frame clones and is missing some. Found here are roughly 160,000 clones, roughly 70% of them singletons; the top ten hold 4.5% to 5.5%. The sample was PBMCs. The source is a woman under 30 in good health and CMV-seropositive. Each CDR3 is given with its conserved first and last residue. Each record gives: CDR3 protein, CDR3 DNA, D gene, clone size, J gene, V gene. The D gene is left open where the match is weak. Size values are once, few and many counts, or a class for expanded clones, and some rows have none.

CDR3aa: CASSQVWAGGNTIYF; CDR3nt: TGCGCCAGCAGCCAAGTCTGGGCTGGGGGAAACACCATATATTTT; d_gene: .; abundance: .; j_gene: TRBJ1-3; v_gene: TRBV4-1
CDR3aa: CASRPGLAGKNIQYF; CDR3nt: TGTGCCAGCAGGCCGGGACTAGCGGGGAAAAACATTCAGTACTTC; d_gene: TRBD2; abundance: .; j_gene: TRBJ2-4; v_gene: TRBV28
CDR3aa: CASSDWRQGAGKLFF; CDR3nt: TGTGCCAGCAGTGATTGGAGACAGGGGGCGGGGAAACTGTTTTTT; d_gene: TRBD1; abundance: once; j_gene: TRBJ1-4; v_gene: TRBV2
CDR3aa: CASSFTGGAEQYF; CDR3nt: TGTGCCAGCAGCTTTACGGGGGGTGCCGAGCAGTACTTC; d_gene: TRBD2; abundance: .; j_gene: TRBJ2-7; v_gene: TRBV7-2
CDR3aa: CASSVTGASNQPQHF; CDR3nt: TGTGCCAGCAGTGTTACAGGGGCTAGCAATCAGCCCCAGCATTTT; d_gene: TRBD1; abundance: .; j_gene: TRBJ1-5; v_gene: TRBV2
CDR3aa: CASSARWGAEAFF; CDR3nt: TGTGCCAGCAGTGCCAGGTGGGGGGCTGAAGCTTTCTTT; d_gene: .; abundance: .; j_gene: TRBJ1-1; v_gene: TRBV6-5
CDR3aa: CASSLGGSHYEQYF; CDR3nt: TGTGCCAGCAGTTTAGGAGGGTCCCACTACGAGCAGTACTTC; d_gene: .; abundance: few; j_gene: TRBJ2-7; v_gene: TRBV28
CDR3aa: CASSVVGSGGLGEQFF; CDR3nt: TGTGCCAGCAGCGTAGTTGGTAGCGGGGGGCTGGGTGAGCAGTTCTTC; d_gene: TRBD2; abundance: .; j_gene: TRBJ2-1; v_gene: TRBV9
CDR3aa: CASRTGLGSGYTF; CDR3nt: TGTGCCAGCAGGACAGGGCTGGGAAGTGGCTACACCTTC; d_gene: TRBD1; abundance: few; j_gene: TRBJ1-2; v_gene: TRBV28
CDR3aa: CASSFQRGTRVLSYNEQFF; CDR3nt: TGCGCCAGCAGCTTCCAGCGGGGTACCCGGGTTCTCTCCTACAATGAGCAGTTCTTC; d_gene: TRBD2; abundance: .; j_gene: TRBJ2-1; v_gene: TRBV5-1
CDR3aa: CATSRGRGGPETQYF; CDR3nt: TGTGCCACCAGCAGGGGGCGGGGGGGCCCAGAGACCCAGTACTTC; d_gene: TRBD2; abundance: .; j_gene: TRBJ2-5; v_gene: TRBV15
CDR3aa: CASSLDGGDQETQYF; CDR3nt: TGTGCCAGCAGCTTAGACGGGGGTGACCAAGAGACCCAGTACTTC; d_gene: .; abundance: few; j_gene: TRBJ2-5; v_gene: TRBV11-3
CDR3aa: CASTYGQGYRYGYTF; CDR3nt: TGTGCCAGCACCTACGGACAGGGGTACAGGTATGGCTACACCTTC; d_gene: TRBD1; abundance: .; j_gene: TRBJ1-2; v_gene: TRBV28
CDR3aa: CASSLEGQGEGWSYEQYF; CDR3nt: TGTGCCAGCAGCTTGGAGGGACAGGGTGAGGGATGGTCCTACGAGCAGTACTTC; d_gene: TRBD1; abundance: .; j_gene: TRBJ2-7; v_gene: TRBV5-5
CDR3aa: CASSVGASGEQFF; CDR3nt: TGTGCCAGCAGCGTAGGGGCTAGCGGGGAGCAGTTCTTC; d_gene: TRBD2; abundance: few; j_gene: TRBJ2-1; v_gene: TRBV9
CDR3aa: CASTPPGGFTGELFF; CDR3nt: TGCGCCAGTACCCCCCCGGGGGGTTTCACCGGGGAGCTGTTTTTT; d_gene: TRBD2; abundance: .; j_gene: TRBJ2-2; v_gene: TRBV10-1
CDR3aa: CASSGGEHTDTQYF; CDR3nt: TGTGCCAGCAGTGGGGGGGAGCACACAGATACGCAGTATTTT; d_gene: .; abundance: .; j_gene: TRBJ2-3; v_gene: TRBV6-4
CDR3aa: CASSGDTGVQYF; CDR3nt: TGTGCCAGCAGCGGGGACACAGGGGTGCAGTACTTC; d_gene: TRBD1; abundance: .; j_gene: TRBJ2-5; v_gene: TRBV9